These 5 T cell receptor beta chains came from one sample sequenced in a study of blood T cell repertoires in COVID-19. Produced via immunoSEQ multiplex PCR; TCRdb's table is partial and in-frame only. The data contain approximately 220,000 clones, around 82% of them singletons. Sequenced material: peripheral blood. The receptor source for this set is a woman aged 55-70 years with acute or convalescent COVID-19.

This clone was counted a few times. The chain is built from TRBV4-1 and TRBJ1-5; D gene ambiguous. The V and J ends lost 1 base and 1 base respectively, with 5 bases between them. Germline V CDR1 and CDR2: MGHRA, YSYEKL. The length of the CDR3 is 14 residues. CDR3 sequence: CASSQGRSNQPQHF. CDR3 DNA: TGCGCCAGCAGCCAAGGGAGGAGCAATCAGCCCCAGCATTTT.

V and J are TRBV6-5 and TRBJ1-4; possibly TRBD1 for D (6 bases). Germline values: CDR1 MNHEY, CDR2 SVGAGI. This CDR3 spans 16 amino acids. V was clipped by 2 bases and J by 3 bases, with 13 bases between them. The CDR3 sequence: CASSYRLQGANEKLFF. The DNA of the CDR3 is TGTGCCAGCAGTTACCGTCTACAGGGCGCTAATGAAAAACTGTTTTTT.

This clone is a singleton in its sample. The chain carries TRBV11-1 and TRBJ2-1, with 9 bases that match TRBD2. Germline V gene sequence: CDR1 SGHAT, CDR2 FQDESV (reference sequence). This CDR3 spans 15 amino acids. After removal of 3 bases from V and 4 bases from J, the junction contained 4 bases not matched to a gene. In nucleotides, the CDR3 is TGTGCCAGCAGCTTTAGCGGGGGAACGTACAATGAGCAGTTCTTC. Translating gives CASSFSGGTYNEQFF.

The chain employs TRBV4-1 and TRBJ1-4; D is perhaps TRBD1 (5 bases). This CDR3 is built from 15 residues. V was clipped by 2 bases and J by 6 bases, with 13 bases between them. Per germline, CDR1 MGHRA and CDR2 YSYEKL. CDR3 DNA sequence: TGCGCCAGCAGCCAACCCCGGGGGTTCTATGAAAAACTGTTTTTT. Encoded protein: CASSQPRGFYEKLFF.

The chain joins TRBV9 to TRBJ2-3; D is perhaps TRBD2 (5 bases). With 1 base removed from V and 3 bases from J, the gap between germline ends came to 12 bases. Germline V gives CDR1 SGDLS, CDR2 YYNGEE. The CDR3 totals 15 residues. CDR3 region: CASSVMVAMTDTQYF. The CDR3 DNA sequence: TGTGCCAGCAGCGTAATGGTAGCGATGACAGATACGCAGTATTTT. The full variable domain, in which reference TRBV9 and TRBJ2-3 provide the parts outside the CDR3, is DSGVTQTPKHLITATGQRVTLRCSPRSGDLSVYWYQQSLDQGLQFLIQYYNGEERAKGNILERFSAQQFPDLHSELNLSSLELGDSALYFCASSVMVAMTDTQYFGPGTRLTVL.